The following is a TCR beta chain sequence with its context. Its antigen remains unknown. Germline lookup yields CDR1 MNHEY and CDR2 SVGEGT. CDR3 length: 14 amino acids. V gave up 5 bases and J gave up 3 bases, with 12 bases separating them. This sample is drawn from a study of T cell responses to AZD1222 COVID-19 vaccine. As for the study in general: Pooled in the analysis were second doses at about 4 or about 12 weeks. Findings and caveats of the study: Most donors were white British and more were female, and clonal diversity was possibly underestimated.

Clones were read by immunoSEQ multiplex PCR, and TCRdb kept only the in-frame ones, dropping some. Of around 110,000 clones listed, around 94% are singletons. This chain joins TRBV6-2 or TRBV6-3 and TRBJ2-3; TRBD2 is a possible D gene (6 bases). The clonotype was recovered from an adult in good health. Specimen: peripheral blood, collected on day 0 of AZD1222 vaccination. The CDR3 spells CASSRTGRTDTQYF. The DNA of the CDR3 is TGTGCCAGCAGTCGGACGGGGAGGACAGATACGCAGTATTTT.